This T cell receptor beta chain was captured in a study of CD8 T cells in Susac syndrome. RNA was extracted with the RNeasy kit, and a quantity of 0.5 to 1 ug was reverse transcribed using random hexamers. TCRdb re-called the immunoSEQ multiplex PCR reads with MiXCR, one entry per CDR3 protein. The sample contains just over 300,000 distinct CDR3 sequences, roughly nine tenths of which appear only once. V shed 3 bases and J 1 base; nucleotides not matched to a gene: 5. Germline CDR1 and CDR2: SGHRS and YFSETQ. The CDR3 totals 15 residues. The clonotype was recovered from a human donor with multiple sclerosis. The rearrangement links TRBV5-1 to TRBJ2-3; 7 bases agree with TRBD1. Source material: CD4+ T cells from PBMCs. The CDR3 coding sequence is TGCGCCAGCAGCTACAACCAGGGGGGCACAGATACGCAGTATTTT. This gives the protein CASSYNQGGTDTQYF.